The following is a T cell receptor beta chain sequence with its context. TCRdb's table, derived via immunoSEQ multiplex PCR, lists solely in-frame clones and lacks some. The sample carries fewer than 90,000 clones, 84% recorded once. The V gene's germline CDR1 is ENHRY and CDR2 SYGVKD. CDR3 length equals 15 residues. J lost 6 bases, V lost 6 bases, and 11 bases had no gene match. These data come from a study of T cells in localized non-small cell lung cancer. The TCR comes from a man aged 35-69 years with stage I lung adenocarcinoma. The sequencing here drew on peripheral blood, taken before any cancer treatment. The chain carries TRBV10-3 and TRBJ2-5; 9 nucleotides match TRBD1. CDR3 protein: CAIRRDRGGEKTQYF. CDR3 nucleotide sequence: TGTGCCATCAGGAGAGACAGGGGGGGAGAAAAGACCCAGTACTTC.